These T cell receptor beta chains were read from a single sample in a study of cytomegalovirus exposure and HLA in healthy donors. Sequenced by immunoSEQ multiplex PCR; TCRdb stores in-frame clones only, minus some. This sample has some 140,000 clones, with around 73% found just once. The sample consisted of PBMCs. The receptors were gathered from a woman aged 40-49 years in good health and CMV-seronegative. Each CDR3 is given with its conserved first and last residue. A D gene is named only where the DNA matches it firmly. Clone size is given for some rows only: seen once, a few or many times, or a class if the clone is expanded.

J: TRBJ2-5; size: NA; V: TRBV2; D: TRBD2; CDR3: CASIRRGGTQETQYF; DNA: TGTGCCAGCATCCGGCGGGGGGGTACACAAGAGACCCAGTACTTC
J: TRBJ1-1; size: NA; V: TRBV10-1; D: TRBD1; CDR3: CASRFGGGQGRWATEAFF; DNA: TGCGCCAGCAGGTTTGGGGGGGGACAGGGGCGCTGGGCCACTGAAGCTTTCTTT
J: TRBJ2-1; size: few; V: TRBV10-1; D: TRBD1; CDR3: CASSNGQGTNEQFF; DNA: TGCGCCAGCAGTAACGGACAGGGTACGAATGAGCAGTTCTTC
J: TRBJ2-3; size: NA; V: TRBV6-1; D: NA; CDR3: CASGGAVVDTQYF; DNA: TGTGCCAGCGGGGGGGCTGTTGTAGATACGCAGTATTTT
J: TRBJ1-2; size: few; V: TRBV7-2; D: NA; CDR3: CASSLGRHGSNYGYTF; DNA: TGTGCCAGCAGCTTGGGGAGACACGGATCTAACTATGGCTACACCTTC
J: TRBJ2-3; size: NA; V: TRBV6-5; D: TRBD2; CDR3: CASSSLAGGNTDTQYF; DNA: TGTGCCAGCAGTTCACTAGCGGGGGGGAACACAGATACGCAGTATTTT
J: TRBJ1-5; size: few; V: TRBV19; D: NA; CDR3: CASQRQRNQPQHF; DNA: TGTGCCAGCCAAAGACAGCGCAATCAGCCCCAGCATTTT
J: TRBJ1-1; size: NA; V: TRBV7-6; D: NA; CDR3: CASSLGGRDTISEAFF; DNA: TGTGCCAGCAGCTTAGGGGGCCGGGACACCATATCTGAAGCTTTCTTT
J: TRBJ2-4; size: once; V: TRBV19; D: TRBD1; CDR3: CASSIQGVLAKNIQYF; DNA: TGTGCCAGTAGTATCCAGGGGGTCTTAGCCAAAAACATTCAGTACTTC
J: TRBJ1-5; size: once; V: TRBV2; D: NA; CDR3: CASSPDLGGSNQPQHF; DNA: TGTGCCAGCAGTCCTGACCTAGGGGGTAGCAATCAGCCCCAGCATTTT
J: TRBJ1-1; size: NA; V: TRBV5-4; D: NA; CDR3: CASSLAGGPGNMAFF; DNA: TGTGCCAGCAGCTTGGCCGGGGGGCCCGGCAATATGGCTTTCTTT
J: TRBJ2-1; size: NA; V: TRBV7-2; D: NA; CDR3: CASSRRQADPYNEQFF; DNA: TGTGCCAGCAGCCGCCGGCAGGCAGACCCCTACAATGAGCAGTTCTTC
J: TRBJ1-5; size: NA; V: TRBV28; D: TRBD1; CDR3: CASITGTGGNKDQPQHF; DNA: TGTGCCAGTATCACCGGGACAGGGGGGAATAAGGATCAGCCCCAGCATTTT
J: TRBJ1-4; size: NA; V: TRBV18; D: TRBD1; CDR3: CASSPLGGGTGGEKLFF; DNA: TGTGCCAGCTCACCACTTGGAGGTGGGACAGGGGGTGAAAAACTGTTTTTT
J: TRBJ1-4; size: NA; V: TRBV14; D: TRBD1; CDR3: CASSSRDRAWKNEKLFF; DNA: TGTGCCAGCAGCTCCCGGGACAGGGCTTGGAAGAATGAAAAACTGTTTTTT
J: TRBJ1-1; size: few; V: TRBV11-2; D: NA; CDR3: CASSLVREAEAFF; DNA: TGTGCCAGCAGCTTAGTTCGTGAGGCAGAAGCTTTCTTT
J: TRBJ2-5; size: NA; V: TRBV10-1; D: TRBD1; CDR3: CASSESTGGRRETQYF; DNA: TGCGCCAGCAGTGAGTCGACAGGGGGCCGGAGAGAGACCCAGTACTTC
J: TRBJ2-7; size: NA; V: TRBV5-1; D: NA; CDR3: CASSPTGTPYEQYF; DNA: TGCGCCAGCAGTCCTACAGGGACCCCTTACGAGCAGTACTTC
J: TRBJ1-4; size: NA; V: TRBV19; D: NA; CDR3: CASSMTLRVSEKLFF; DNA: TGTGCCAGTAGTATGACTTTGCGGGTTAGTGAAAAACTGTTTTTT
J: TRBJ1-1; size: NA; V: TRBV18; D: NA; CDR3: CASSPEGLFDTEAFF; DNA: TGTGCCAGCTCACCGGAAGGACTATTCGACACTGAAGCTTTCTTT
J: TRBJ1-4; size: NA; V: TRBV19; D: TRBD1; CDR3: CASSIPISRGLFKLFF; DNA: TGTGCCAGTAGTATCCCAATTTCCAGGGGGCTCTTCAAACTGTTTTTT
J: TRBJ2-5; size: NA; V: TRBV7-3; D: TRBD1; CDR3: CASSSGGQGQETQYF; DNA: TGTGCCAGCAGCTCCGGAGGACAGGGCCAAGAGACCCAGTACTTC
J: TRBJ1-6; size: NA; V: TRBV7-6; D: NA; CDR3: CASSLAGEATSPLHF; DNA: TGTGCCAGCAGCTTAGCCGGGGAGGCAACTTCACCCCTCCACTTT
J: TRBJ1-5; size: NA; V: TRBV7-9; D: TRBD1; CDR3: CASSLGTGPDQPQHF; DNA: TGTGCCAGCAGCCTCGGGACAGGGCCCGATCAGCCCCAGCATTTT
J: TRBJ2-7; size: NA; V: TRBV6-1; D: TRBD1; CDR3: CASSWDRLYEQYF; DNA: TGTGCCAGCAGCTGGGACAGGTTATACGAGCAGTACTTC
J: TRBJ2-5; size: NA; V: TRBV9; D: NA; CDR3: CASSAQGASIRETQYF; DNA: TGTGCCAGCAGCGCACAGGGCGCTAGTATACGAGAGACCCAGTACTTC
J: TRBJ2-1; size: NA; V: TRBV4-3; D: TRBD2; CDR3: CASSPGLASYNEQFF; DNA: TGCGCCAGCAGCCCGGGACTAGCCTCCTACAATGAGCAGTTCTTC
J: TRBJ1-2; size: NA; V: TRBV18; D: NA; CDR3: CASSPSADGYTF; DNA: TGTGCCAGCTCACCAAGTGCAGATGGCTACACCTTC
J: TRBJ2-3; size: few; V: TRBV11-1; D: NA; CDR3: CASSNRPASEVGTQYF; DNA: TGTGCCAGCAGCAACCGCCCAGCCTCCGAGGTTGGTACGCAGTATTTT
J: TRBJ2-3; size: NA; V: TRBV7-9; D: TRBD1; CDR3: CASAGTGIGTQYF; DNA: TGTGCCAGCGCGGGGACAGGGATCGGGACGCAGTATTTT
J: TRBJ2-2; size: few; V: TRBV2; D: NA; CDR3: CASSAAGSTGELFF; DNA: TGTGCCAGCAGTGCGGCCGGGAGCACCGGGGAGCTGTTTTTT
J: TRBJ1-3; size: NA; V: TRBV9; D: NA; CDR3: CASSEGRYSGNTIYF; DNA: TGTGCCAGCAGCGAGGGGAGGTACTCTGGAAACACCATATATTTT
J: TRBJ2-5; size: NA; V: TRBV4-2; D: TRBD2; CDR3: CASSQDAGVQETQYF; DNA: TGTGCCAGCAGCCAAGATGCGGGGGTGCAAGAGACCCAGTACTTC
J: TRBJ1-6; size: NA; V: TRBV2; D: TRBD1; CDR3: CASSSRQGYSPLHF; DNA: TGTGCCAGCAGTTCCCGACAGGGTTATTCACCCCTCCACTTT
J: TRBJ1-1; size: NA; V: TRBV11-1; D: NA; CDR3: CASSIEMSTEAFF; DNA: TGTGCCAGCAGCATCGAGATGAGCACTGAAGCTTTCTTT
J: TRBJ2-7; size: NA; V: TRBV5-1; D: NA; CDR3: CASSLALVDEQYF; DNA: TGCGCCAGCAGCCTAGCGCTGGTCGACGAGCAGTACTTC
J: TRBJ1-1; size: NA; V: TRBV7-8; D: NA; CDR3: CASSLTYSMNTEAFF; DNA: TGTGCCAGCAGCTTAACTTACAGCATGAACACTGAAGCTTTCTTT
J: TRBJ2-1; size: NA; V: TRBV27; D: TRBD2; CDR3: CASSPAGGLGEQFF; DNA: TGTGCCAGCAGTCCAGCGGGGGGGCTGGGTGAGCAGTTCTTC
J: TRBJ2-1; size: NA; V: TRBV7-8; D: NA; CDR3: CASSFKTGSSYNEQFF; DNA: TGTGCCAGCAGCTTCAAAACAGGTTCCTCCTACAATGAGCAGTTCTTC
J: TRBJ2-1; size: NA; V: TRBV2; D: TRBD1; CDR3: CASSLTGTVSGEQFF; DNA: TGTGCCAGCAGCTTAACTGGGACAGTCTCTGGGGAGCAGTTCTTC
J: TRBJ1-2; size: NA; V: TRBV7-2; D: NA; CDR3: CASSSMGQPYTF; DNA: TGTGCCAGCAGCTCTATGGGACAACCCTACACCTTC
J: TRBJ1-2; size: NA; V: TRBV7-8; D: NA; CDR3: CASSLRRDTAYGYTF; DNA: TGTGCCAGCAGCTTACGGCGGGATACTGCCTATGGCTACACCTTC
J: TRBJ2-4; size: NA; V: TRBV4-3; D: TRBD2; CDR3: CASSQGLAGGGLAKNIQYF; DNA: TGCGCCAGCAGCCAAGGACTAGCGGGGGGGGGCCTAGCCAAAAACATTCAGTACTTC
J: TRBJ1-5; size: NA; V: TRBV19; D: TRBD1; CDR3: CASKRDRAFSQPQHF; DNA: TGTGCCAGTAAGAGGGACAGGGCATTTAGTCAGCCCCAGCATTTT
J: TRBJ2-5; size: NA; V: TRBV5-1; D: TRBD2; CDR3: CASSLAVGGGGQETQYF; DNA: TGCGCCAGCAGCTTGGCCGTTGGCGGGGGGGGACAAGAGACCCAGTACTTC
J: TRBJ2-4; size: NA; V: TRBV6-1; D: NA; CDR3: CASSEGREVAKNIQYF; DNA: TGTGCCAGCAGTGAAGGTCGGGAAGTAGCCAAAAACATTCAGTACTTC
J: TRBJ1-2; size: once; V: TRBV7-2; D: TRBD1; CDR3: CASSLDPGQGIYGYTF; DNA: TGTGCCAGCAGCTTAGACCCGGGACAGGGGATATATGGCTACACCTTC
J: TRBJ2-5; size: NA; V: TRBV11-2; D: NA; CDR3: CASSLSQGFGETQYF; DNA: TGTGCCAGCAGCTTGTCACAGGGTTTCGGGGAGACCCAGTACTTC
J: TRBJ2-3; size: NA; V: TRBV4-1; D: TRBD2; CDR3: CASSQDLGVGGGPTDTQYF; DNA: TGCGCCAGCAGCCAAGATCTTGGCGTCGGCGGGGGACCCACAGATACGCAGTATTTT
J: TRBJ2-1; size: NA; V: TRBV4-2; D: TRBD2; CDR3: CASSSGLAASSYNEQFF; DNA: TGTGCCAGCAGCTCGGGACTAGCGGCAAGCTCCTACAATGAGCAGTTCTTC
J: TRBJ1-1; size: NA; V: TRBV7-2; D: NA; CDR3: CASSLVGTGYTEAFF; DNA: TGTGCCAGCAGCTTAGTCGGAACAGGGTACACTGAAGCTTTCTTT
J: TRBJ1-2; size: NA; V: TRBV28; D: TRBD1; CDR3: CASSLGQAYYGYTF; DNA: TGTGCCAGCAGTCTGGGACAGGCGTACTATGGCTACACCTTC
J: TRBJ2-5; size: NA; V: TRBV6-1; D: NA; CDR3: CASSSSGGGETQYF; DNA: TGTGCCAGCAGCTCCTCGGGGGGCGGAGAGACCCAGTACTTC
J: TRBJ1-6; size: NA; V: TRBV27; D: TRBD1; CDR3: CASSPGQGISPLHF; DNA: TGTGCCAGCAGCCCGGGACAGGGCATCTCACCCCTCCACTTT
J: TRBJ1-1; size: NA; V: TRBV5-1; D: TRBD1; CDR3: CASATGGRYREAFF; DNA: TGCGCCAGCGCGACAGGGGGCAGGTATAGGGAAGCTTTCTTT
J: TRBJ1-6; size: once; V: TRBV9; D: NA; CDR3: CASSVDSKPGSPLHF; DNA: TGTGCCAGCAGCGTAGACTCAAAGCCCGGTTCACCCCTCCACTTT
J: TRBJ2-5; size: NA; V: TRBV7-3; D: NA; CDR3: CASSLGPGETQYF; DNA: TGTGCCAGCAGCTTAGGCCCCGGGGAGACCCAGTACTTC
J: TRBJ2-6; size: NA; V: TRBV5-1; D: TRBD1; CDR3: CASSLDPQGAGTNVLTF; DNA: TGCGCCAGCAGCTTGGATCCCCAGGGGGCAGGGACCAACGTCCTGACTTTC
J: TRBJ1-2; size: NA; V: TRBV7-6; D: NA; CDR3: CASSLVTGYPPPHGYTF; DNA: TGTGCCAGCAGCTTAGTAACAGGTTATCCACCCCCTCATGGCTACACCTTC